These T cell receptor beta chains were read from a single sample in a study of T-cell memory formation after mild COVID-19. TCRdb reanalysed the 5' RACE reads using MiXCR and keeps one entry per CDR3 protein. This sample carries around 320,000 distinct CDR3 sequences, roughly an eighth of them seen once, and the ten largest clones take roughly 23%. Material: PBMCs or a T cell subset sorted from them (not recorded which). The receptors shown here come from a man aged 18-30 years who had mild COVID-19 (a few samples of this study predate the infection). Cell type and time point are not known. CDR3s include the opening cysteine and the closing phenylalanine or tryptophan. The D gene is left open where the match is weak. Where a row states a size, it is once, few, many or the class of an expanded clone; other rows omit it.

len,d_gene,j_gene,abundance,v_gene,CDR3aa,CDR3nt
13,TRBD1,TRBJ2-7,NA,TRBV29-1,CSAGGQGRHEQYF,TGCAGCGCTGGGGGACAGGGGAGACACGAGCAGTACTTC
12,NA,TRBJ1-5,few,TRBV7-2,CASRGDNQPQHF,TGTGCCAGCAGGGGAGACAATCAGCCCCAGCATTTT
16,NA,TRBJ2-2,NA,TRBV25-1,CASSTAGSPVVGELFF,TGTGCCAGCAGCACTGCGGGCAGCCCGGTCGTCGGGGAGCTGTTTTTT
17,TRBD1,TRBJ2-3,many,TRBV5-1,CASSTYGTGVPTDTQYF,TGCGCCAGCAGTACCTATGGGACAGGGGTTCCCACAGATACGCAGTATTTT
15,TRBD2,TRBJ2-4,NA,TRBV10-3,CATTYGGGAKNIQYF,TGTGCCACCACCTATGGCGGGGGGGCCAAAAACATTCAGTACTTC
14,NA,TRBJ2-3,NA,TRBV5-1,CASKTQGFTDTQYF,TGCGCCAGCAAAACCCAGGGGTTCACAGATACGCAGTATTTT
15,TRBD1,TRBJ1-1,NA,TRBV28,CASSLSATGGAVAFF,TGTGCCAGCAGTTTATCGGCGACAGGGGGCGCGGTCGCTTTCTTT
16,NA,TRBJ1-5,few,TRBV7-6,CASSAVGGWSNQPQHF,TGTGCCAGCAGCGCGGTGGGGGGCTGGAGCAATCAGCCCCAGCATTTT
14,NA,TRBJ1-1,few,TRBV27,CASSSLRVSPEAFF,TGTGCCAGCAGTTCCCTCCGCGTCAGCCCTGAAGCTTTCTTT
14,NA,TRBJ2-5,few,TRBV5-1,CASSLRGPLETQYF,TGCGCCAGCAGCTTGCGCGGACCGCTCGAGACCCAGTACTTC
14,TRBD2,TRBJ2-3,NA,TRBV6-5,CASSYGGGTDTQYF,TGTGCCAGCAGTTACGGGGGGGGCACAGATACGCAGTATTTT
13,NA,TRBJ2-3,few,TRBV18,CASSGPSTDTQYF,TGTGCCAGCTCGGGACCTAGCACAGATACGCAGTATTTT
17,TRBD2,TRBJ2-7,NA,TRBV6-2/TRBV6-3,CASSRTSGGPPTYEQYF,TGTGCCAGCAGCAGGACTAGCGGGGGGCCTCCGACCTACGAGCAGTACTTC
13,NA,TRBJ1-1,few,TRBV25-1,CASSEPGATEAFF,TGTGCCAGCAGTGAACCGGGAGCCACTGAAGCTTTCTTT
17,TRBD1,TRBJ2-3,few,TRBV6-6,CASSKGGGTGDTDTQYF,TGTGCCAGCAGCAAAGGGGGGGGGACAGGGGACACAGATACGCAGTATTTT
12,NA,TRBJ1-2,NA,TRBV24-1,CATSVSGYGYTF,TGTGCCACCAGTGTGTCAGGCTATGGCTACACCTTC
13,TRBD1,TRBJ2-7,few,TRBV6-1,CASSGRGLYEQYF,TGTGCCAGCAGTGGCAGGGGGCTTTACGAGCAGTACTTC
11,NA,TRBJ1-1,few,TRBV6-6,CASSPGYPAFF,TGTGCCAGCAGCCCAGGGTATCCGGCTTTCTTT
15,TRBD2,TRBJ2-5,once,TRBV7-2,CASSLNVAGVFTQYF,TGTGCCAGCAGCTTAAACGTAGCGGGGGTGTTTACCCAGTACTTC
13,NA,TRBJ2-3,few,TRBV12-3/TRBV12-4,CASRWGMENTQYF,TGTGCCAGTCGTTGGGGGATGGAAAATACGCAGTATTTT
17,NA,TRBJ2-7,few,TRBV4-1,CASSQDSGQSWPYEQYF,TGCGCCAGCAGCCAAGATTCCGGACAGTCCTGGCCCTACGAGCAGTACTTC
17,NA,TRBJ1-6,NA,TRBV9,CASSVGGAGRTSSPLHF,TGTGCCAGCAGCGTGGGGGGGGCAGGCCGCACCTCTTCACCCCTCCACTTT
13,NA,TRBJ1-1,NA,TRBV3-1,CASSSQPNTEAFF,TGTGCCAGCAGCTCCCAGCCGAACACTGAAGCTTTCTTT
14,TRBD1,TRBJ1-2,NA,TRBV5-1,CASSLGTGNYGYTF,TGCGCCAGCAGCTTGGGGACAGGGAACTATGGCTACACCTTC
15,NA,TRBJ2-4,NA,TRBV12-3/TRBV12-4,CASSTEAGWGNIQYF,TGTGCCAGCAGTACCGAGGCCGGGTGGGGGAACATTCAGTACTTC
15,NA,TRBJ2-2,NA,TRBV5-1,CASSLRLANTGELFF,TGCGCCAGCAGCTTAAGACTAGCGAACACCGGGGAGCTGTTTTTT
14,NA,TRBJ2-1,few,TRBV7-7,CASSLAVQGDEQFF,TGTGCTAGCAGCTTAGCGGTGCAGGGGGATGAGCAGTTCTTC
14,NA,TRBJ1-1,NA,TRBV12-3/TRBV12-4,CASSSAGAQAEAFF,TGTGCCAGCAGCTCCGCTGGGGCGCAGGCTGAAGCTTTCTTT
14,NA,TRBJ1-2,many,TRBV10-3,CATLGPEFNYGYTF,TGTGCCACACTCGGCCCCGAGTTTAACTATGGCTACACCTTC
13,NA,TRBJ1-1,NA,TRBV29-1,CSVARHARGEAFF,TGCAGCGTTGCCCGACATGCCCGGGGTGAAGCTTTCTTT
16,TRBD1,TRBJ1-2,few,TRBV4-3,CASSQEKDRSIYGYTF,TGCGCCAGCAGCCAAGAGAAGGACAGGAGCATCTATGGCTACACCTTC
15,NA,TRBJ1-4,NA,TRBV14,CASSQEWASNEKLFF,TGTGCCAGCAGCCAAGAATGGGCTTCTAATGAAAAACTGTTTTTT
14,TRBD1,TRBJ1-1,few,TRBV11-2,CASSSTGLSTEAFF,TGTGCCAGCAGCTCGACAGGGTTGAGCACTGAAGCTTTCTTT
14,NA,TRBJ1-2,few,TRBV20-1,CSARVSTGNYGYTF,TGCAGTGCTAGAGTTTCCACAGGAAACTATGGCTACACCTTC
14,TRBD1,TRBJ1-5,many,TRBV5-1,CASSSGQGNQPQHF,TGCGCCAGCAGCTCGGGACAGGGGAATCAGCCCCAGCATTTT
15,NA,TRBJ2-1,few,TRBV6-5,CASSSSGNPYNEQFF,TGTGCCAGCAGCTCCTCCGGGAACCCCTACAATGAGCAGTTCTTC
15,NA,TRBJ1-6,NA,TRBV6-5,CASTTRDGTNSPLHF,TGTGCCAGCACCACCCGGGACGGAACTAATTCACCCCTCCACTTT
15,NA,TRBJ2-3,few,TRBV7-2,CASSRTTTGLDTQYF,TGTGCCAGCAGCCGAACCACTACAGGGTTAGATACGCAGTATTTT
14,TRBD1,TRBJ2-3,NA,TRBV28,CASSSRQGGDTQYF,TGTGCCAGCAGTTCGCGACAGGGTGGGGATACGCAGTATTTT
13,NA,TRBJ1-1,NA,TRBV29-1,CSVEAILTGEAFF,TGCAGCGTTGAAGCCATCTTGACAGGTGAAGCTTTCTTT
11,NA,TRBJ2-3,NA,TRBV6-5,CASSYPPWQYF,TGTGCCAGCAGTTACCCCCCTTGGCAGTATTTT
15,TRBD1,TRBJ1-6,NA,TRBV7-3,CASSFGTGGTSPLHF,TGTGCCAGCAGCTTCGGGACAGGGGGCACGTCACCCCTCCACTTT
13,NA,TRBJ1-1,few,TRBV4-1,CASSPWPVGEAFF,TGCGCCAGCAGCCCCTGGCCGGTGGGGGAAGCTTTCTTT
15,TRBD2,TRBJ2-5,few,TRBV11-2,CASSLGAGGQETQYF,TGTGCCAGCAGCCTGGGGGCGGGGGGCCAAGAGACCCAGTACTTC